These 25 T cell receptor beta chains share one sample of origin, sequenced in a study of blood T cell repertoires in COVID-19 (dated by TCRdb to about 2020). The method was the immunoSEQ multiplex PCR assay. This is the immuneACCESS table as TCRdb keeps it, with only in-frame sequences that have V and J called. A part of the clones is gone; compared with another copy, unresolved V genes explain less than half, and the rest is unexplained. The sample table records some 130,000 clones; around 85% of these occur just once. Around 4.7% of the sample rests with the top ten. The sample was peripheral blood. The receptors were gathered from a human donor in a cohort sampled during active COVID-19.

This sequence joins TRBV19 and TRBJ1-5, with TRBD1 matching 7 bases. This CDR3 has 15 residues. The V gene end was trimmed by 6 bases and the J gene end by 2 bases; junction bases not matched to a gene: 7. The germline gives CDR1 LNHDA, CDR2 SQIVND (reference sequence). DNA of the CDR3: TGTGCCAGTAGCAAGGACAGGAGTGGCAATCAGCCCCAGCATTTT. It yields the protein CASSKDRSGNQPQHF.

V and J are TRBV7-2 and TRBJ1-5; tentative D call: TRBD1 (6 bases). Germline V gives CDR1 SGHTA, CDR2 FQGNSA. The V and J ends lost 4 bases and 1 base respectively, with 14 bases between them. The CDR3 covers 16 residues. CDR3 residues: CASSSMTGSSNQPQHF. CDR3 in DNA: TGTGCCAGCAGCTCCATGACAGGATCGAGCAATCAGCCCCAGCATTTT.

This clone was observed a handful of times. The CDR3 coding sequence is TGTGCCAGCAGCACAGGGTACCAGCCCCAGCATTTT. It specifies CASSTGYQPQHF. The V call is TRBV7-2, the J call TRBJ1-5; D is possibly TRBD1 (6 bases). Germline V gene data show CDR1 as SGHTA and CDR2 as FQGNSA. The CDR3 is 12 amino acids. Trimming left V 5 bases short and J 7 bases short, with 9 bases between.

The V gene is TRBV20-1, the J gene TRBJ2-1; D ambiguous. V dropped 3 bases and J dropped 6 bases, with 12 bases sitting between them. Germline V gives CDR1 DFQATT, CDR2 SNEGSKA (reference sequence). This CDR3 is 13 amino acids long. This CDR3 is CSASSRFRNEQFF. In DNA form, the CDR3 reads TGCAGTGCTAGTAGTCGGTTTCGCAATGAGCAGTTCTTC.

DNA for the CDR3: TGTGCCAGCAGTGAAGTCGGCGGGGGCAACAATGAGCAGTTCTTC. It specifies CASSEVGGGNNEQFF. The chain couples TRBV25-1 to TRBJ2-1, with D possibly TRBD2 on 7 matching bases. Trimming pared 2 bases from V and 5 bases from J, leaving 13 bases between. CDR1 is MGHDK and CDR2 is SYGVNS in the germline V gene. This CDR3 has 15 residues.

CDR3 sequence (DNA): TGTGCCAGCAGCGTAGATCCGCGAAGATACAATGAGCAGTTCTTC. Residues: CASSVDPRRYNEQFF. The V call is TRBV9, the J call TRBJ2-1; the D is unclear. CDR3 length: 15 amino acids. Trimming cost V 0 bases and J 4 bases, with 11 bases left between them. Germline CDR1 SGDLS, CDR2 YYNGEE.

The V and J genes are TRBV7-3 and TRBJ2-2; TRBD2 matches at 7 bases. The germline V gene has CDR1 SGHTA and CDR2 FQGTGA. The V gene end was trimmed by 5 bases and the J gene end by 0 bases; junction bases not matched to a gene: 3. The CDR3 has 15 amino acids. CDR3 sequence (DNA): TGTGCCAGCAGCAGCGGGACGGCGAACACCGGGGAGCTGTTTTTT. It codes for CASSSGTANTGELFF.

V gene TRBV7-2 combines with J gene TRBJ1-4; unclear D gene. V was trimmed by 6 bases and J by 1 base, leaving 9 bases between them. This CDR3 contains 14 residues. Germline values: CDR1 SGHTA, CDR2 FQGNSA. CDR3 DNA: TGTGCCAGCAGTACTATGAGAACTAATGAAAAACTGTTTTTT. Translated, it gives CASSTMRTNEKLFF.

The V gene is TRBV19, the J gene TRBJ1-5, with 7 bases fitting TRBD1. This CDR3 has 15 residues. The germline CDR1 and CDR2 sequences are LNHDA and SQIVND (reference sequence). The ends lost 6 bases at V and 2 bases at J; junction bases unmatched: 7. The DNA for the CDR3 is TGTGCCAGTAGAAGCCCACAGGGGCGCAATCAGCCCCAGCATTTT. Protein sequence: CASRSPQGRNQPQHF.

The gene calls are TRBV24-1 and TRBJ2-5, with TRBD1 identical over 7 bases. The CDR3 has 14 residues. V dropped 1 base and J dropped 3; count of bases not matched to a gene: 1. CDR1 is KGHDR, CDR2 SFDVKD, per germline. For the CDR3, the DNA is TGTGCCACCAGTGATTTCGACAGGGAAGAGACCCAGTACTTC. This gives the protein CATSDFDREETQYF.

V gene TRBV30 combines with J gene TRBJ2-1; 7 positions match TRBD1. Germline CDR1 GTSNPN, CDR2 SVGIG (reference sequence). V lost 5 bases to trimming and J lost 5 bases; unmatched junction nucleotides: 3. This CDR3 contains 12 residues. In nucleotides, the CDR3 is TGTGCCTGGGACAGGGCCAACAATGAGCAGTTCTTC. Amino acid sequence: CAWDRANNEQFF.

V usage is TRBV4-3 and J usage is TRBJ2-3; 10 bases are a match to TRBD2. This CDR3 has 17 residues. Germline assignment: CDR1 LGHNA and CDR2 YSLEER. The V gene end was trimmed by 0 bases and the J gene end by 5 bases; junction bases not matched to a gene: 8. CDR3 in DNA: TGCGCCAGCAGCCAAGATCCAGCGGGGGGGCTAAAAGATACGCAGTATTTT. It yields the protein CASSQDPAGGLKDTQYF.

This chain uses TRBV27 with TRBJ1-6, with a weak D call TRBD1 (5 bases). The length of the CDR3 is 13 residues. V lost 3 bases to trimming and J lost 17 bases, with 17 bases between them. Per germline, CDR1 MNHEY and CDR2 SMNVEV (reference sequence). CDR3 amino acids: CASSFRQPEAIHF. The CDR3 bases are TGTGCCAGCAGTTTCCGACAGCCCGAAGCGATCCACTTT.

V is TRBV5-8 and J is TRBJ2-1; 10 bases align to TRBD2. The CDR3 covers 16 residues. CDR1 and CDR2 from the germline V gene are SGHTS and YDEGEE. V lost 0 bases to trimming and J lost 6 bases; unmatched junction nucleotides: 6. CDR3 amino acids: CASSLGVLAGGNEQFF. In nucleotides, the CDR3 is TGTGCCAGCAGCTTGGGCGTGTTAGCGGGGGGCAATGAGCAGTTCTTC. Combining the CDR3 with reference TRBV5-8 and TRBJ2-1 gives the whole variable domain EAGVTQSPTHLIKTRGQQATLRCSPISGHTSVYWYQQALGLGLQFLLWYDEGEERNRGNFPPRFSGRQFPNYSSELNVNALELEDSALYLCASSLGVLAGGNEQFFGPGTRLTVL.

The rearrangement joins TRBV6-5 to TRBJ2-2; no firm D call. CDR1 MNHEY and CDR2 SVGAGI come from the germline V gene. The CDR3 sequence is 15 residues long. Trimming took 6 bases from V and 6 from J, leaving 17 bases between them. The CDR3, as DNA: TGTGCCAGCAGAGGTTTGGAGCGTCACGCCGGGGAGCTGTTTTTT. Encoded protein: CASRGLERHAGELFF.

The rearrangement links TRBV19 to TRBJ2-1, with 9 bases lining up with TRBD2. Per the germline V gene, CDR1 is LNHDA and CDR2 is SQIVND (reference sequence). The V segment lost 5 bases and the J segment 5 bases; nucleotides outside the gene matches: 4. CDR3 length: 14 amino acids. The DNA of the CDR3 is TGTGCCAGTAGTCTAGCGGGGACACACAATGAGCAGTTCTTC. It codes for CASSLAGTHNEQFF.

This chain links TRBV6-1 with TRBJ1-2, with a possible D match to TRBD1 (6 bases). CDR3 length equals 13 residues. Germline V lookup: CDR1 MNHNS, CDR2 SASEGT. Trimming cost V 3 bases and J 10 bases, with 15 bases left between them. CDR3 DNA sequence: TGTGCCAGCAGTGATTATGGCACAGGGCACTACACCTTC. Translation: CASSDYGTGHYTF.

The chain has TRBV6-5 and TRBJ2-7; D possibly corresponds to TRBD1 (6 bases). The CDR3 runs 13 residues. V lost 6 bases and J 2 bases, leaving 11 bases between the germline ends. Germline V gives CDR1 MNHEY, CDR2 SVGAGI. The CDR3 sequence: CASRLRGAYEQYV. The CDR3 nucleotides read TGTGCCAGCAGACTCAGGGGAGCCTACGAGCAGTACGTC.

Concerning this clone itself: Distinct nucleotide sequences in the sample also encode this CDR3. The chain links TRBV7-2 to TRBJ1-1; TRBD1 agrees at 8 bases. The junction had 5 bases not matched to a gene; V was cut back by 5 bases and J by 0 bases. The CDR3 spans 15 residues. Per germline, CDR1 SGHTA and CDR2 FQGNSA. CDR3 nucleotide sequence: TGTGCCAGCAGCCCGAGACAGGGGATGAACACTGAAGCTTTCTTT. Encoded protein: CASSPRQGMNTEAFF.

The rearrangement joins TRBV5-1 to TRBJ1-1; TRBD1 might be the D (6 bases). The CDR3 has 12 residues. Germline V CDR1 and CDR2: SGHRS, YFSETQ. Trimming pared 0 bases from V and 6 bases from J, leaving 6 bases between. In DNA, the CDR3 is TGCGCCAGCAGCTTGGAGGGGGCTGAAGCTTTCTTT. The encoded protein is CASSLEGAEAFF.

This sequence joins TRBV12-3 or TRBV12-4 and TRBJ1-4, with D tentatively TRBD1 (6 bases). CDR3 length: 13 amino acids. Trimming removed 6 bases from V and 6 bases from J, with 11 bases in between. As DNA, the CDR3 is TGTGCCAGCAGCTCCAGGGGAGATGAAAAACTGTTTTTT. It yields the protein CASSSRGDEKLFF.

The gene calls are TRBV7-2 and TRBJ2-7; unclear D gene. This CDR3 region has 12 residues. The germline V and J ends were trimmed by 5 bases and 3 bases, with 8 bases remaining between them. The germline V gene encodes CDR1 SGHTA and CDR2 FQGNSA. CDR3 coding DNA: TGTGCCAGCAGCCCAAACAGCTACGAGCAGTACTTC. Protein: CASSPNSYEQYF.

The CDR3 reads CASSYLVGQLYGYTF. DNA of the CDR3: TGTGCCAGCAGTTACCTGGTTGGACAGCTTTATGGCTACACCTTC. The chain joins TRBV6-2 or TRBV6-3 to TRBJ1-2; a weak D match, TRBD1 (6 bases). Germline loops: CDR1 MNHEY, CDR2 SVGEGT. The CDR3 spans 15 residues. V lost 2 bases and J 5 bases, leaving 15 bases between the germline ends.

The chain is built from TRBV14 and TRBJ1-1, with a possible D match to TRBD1 (6 bases). Trimming shortened V by 5 bases and J by 1 base, and 14 bases separated the two germline ends. The CDR3 consists of 15 residues. CDR1 is SGHDN and CDR2 is FVKESK in the germline V gene. CDR3 sequence: CASSWLGTTNTEAFF. The CDR3 DNA reads as TGTGCCAGCAGCTGGTTGGGGACAACGAACACTGAAGCTTTCTTT.

This chain connects TRBV11-2 to TRBJ1-2, with 9 bases identical to TRBD1. Trimming cost V 5 bases and J 3 bases; bases outside gene matches: 7. This CDR3 is 15 amino acids long. Germline lookup yields CDR1 SGHAT and CDR2 FQNNGV. CDR3 in amino acids: CASSHYTGGDYGYTF. In nucleotides, the CDR3 is TGTGCCAGCAGCCACTACACAGGGGGCGACTATGGCTACACCTTC.